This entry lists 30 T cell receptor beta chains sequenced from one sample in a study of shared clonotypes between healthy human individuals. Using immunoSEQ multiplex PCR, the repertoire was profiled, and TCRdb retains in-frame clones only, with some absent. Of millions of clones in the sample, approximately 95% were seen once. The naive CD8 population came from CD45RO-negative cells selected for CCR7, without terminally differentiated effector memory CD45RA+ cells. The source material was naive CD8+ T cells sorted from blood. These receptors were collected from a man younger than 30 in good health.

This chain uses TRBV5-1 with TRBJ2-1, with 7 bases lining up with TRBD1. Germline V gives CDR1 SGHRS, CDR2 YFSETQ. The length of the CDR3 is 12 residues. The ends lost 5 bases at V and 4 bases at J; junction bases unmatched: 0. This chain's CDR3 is CASRTGYNEQFF. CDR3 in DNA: TGCGCCAGCAGGACAGGGTACAATGAGCAGTTCTTC.

CDR3 in amino acids: CASSRTGKIYEQYF. The DNA of the CDR3 is TGTGCCAGCAGCCGCACAGGAAAGATCTACGAGCAGTACTTC. The genes are TRBV16 and TRBJ2-7; D is possibly TRBD1 (5 bases). Deletions cut 4 bases from V and 3 bases from J, with 13 bases between. Per germline, CDR1 KGHSY and CDR2 FQNENV. The CDR3 runs 14 residues.

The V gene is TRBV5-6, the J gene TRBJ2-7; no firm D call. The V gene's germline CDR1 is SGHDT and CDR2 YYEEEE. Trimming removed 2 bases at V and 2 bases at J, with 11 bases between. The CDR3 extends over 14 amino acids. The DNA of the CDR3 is TGTGCCAGCAGCTTTCAAGGACCCACCTACGAGCAGTACTTC. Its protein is CASSFQGPTYEQYF.

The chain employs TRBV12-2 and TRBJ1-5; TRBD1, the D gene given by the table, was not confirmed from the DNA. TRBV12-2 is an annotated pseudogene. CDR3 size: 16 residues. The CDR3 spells CASRLTCRTENQPQHF. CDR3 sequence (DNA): TGTGCAAGTCGCTTAACGTGTAGGACAGAGAATCAGCCCCAGCATTTT.

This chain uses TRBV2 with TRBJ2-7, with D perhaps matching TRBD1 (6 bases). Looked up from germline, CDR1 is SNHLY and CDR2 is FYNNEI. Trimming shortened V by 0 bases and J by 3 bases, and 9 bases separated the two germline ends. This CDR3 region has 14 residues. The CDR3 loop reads CASSEAGTIYEQYF. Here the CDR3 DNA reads TGTGCCAGCAGTGAAGCAGGGACAATCTACGAGCAGTACTTC.

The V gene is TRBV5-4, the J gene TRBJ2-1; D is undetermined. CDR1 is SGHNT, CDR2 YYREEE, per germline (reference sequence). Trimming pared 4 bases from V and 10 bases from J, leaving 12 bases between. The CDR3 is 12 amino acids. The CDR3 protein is CASSPDRREQFF. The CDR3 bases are TGTGCCAGCAGCCCAGACCGCAGGGAGCAGTTCTTC.

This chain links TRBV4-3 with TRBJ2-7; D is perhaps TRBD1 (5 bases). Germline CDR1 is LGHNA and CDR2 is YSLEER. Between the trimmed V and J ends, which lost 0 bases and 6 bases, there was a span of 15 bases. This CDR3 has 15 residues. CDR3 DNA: TGCGCCAGCAGCCAAGAACTACAGGTCTTGGGCGAGCAGTACTTC. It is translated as CASSQELQVLGEQYF.

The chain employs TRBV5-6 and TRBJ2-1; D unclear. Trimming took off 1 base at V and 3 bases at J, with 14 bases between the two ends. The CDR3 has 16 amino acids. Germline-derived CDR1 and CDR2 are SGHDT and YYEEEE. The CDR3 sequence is CASSLRARTGYNEQFF. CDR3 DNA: TGTGCCAGCAGCTTGAGAGCTCGGACGGGCTACAATGAGCAGTTCTTC. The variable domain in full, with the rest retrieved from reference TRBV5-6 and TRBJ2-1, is DAGVTQSPTHLIKTRGQQVTLRCSPKSGHDTVSWYQQALGQGPQFIFQYYEEEERQRGNFPDRFSGHQFPNYSSELNVNALLLGDSALYLCASSLRARTGYNEQFFGPGTRLTVL.

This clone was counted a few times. CDR3 sequence (DNA): TGCGCCAGCAGCCGGGACGGCTATGGCTACACCTTC. This codes for CASSRDGYGYTF. The J gene is TRBJ1-2, the V gene TRBV4-1; D is perhaps TRBD1 (5 bases). The CDR3 spans 12 residues. Germline V gene sequence: CDR1 MGHRA, CDR2 YSYEKL. The V gene lost 4 bases and the J gene lost 4 bases, with 7 bases spanning the gap.

This CDR3 is CASSSPGDGETQYF. The CDR3 nucleotides are TGTGCCAGCAGTTCCCCCGGGGACGGGGAGACCCAGTACTTC. The rearrangement joins TRBV28 to TRBJ2-5; D may correspond to TRBD1 or TRBD2 (5 bases each). In germline, CDR1 is MDHEN, CDR2 SYDVKM. The CDR3 has 14 residues. V lost 4 bases and J 5 bases, leaving 14 bases between the germline ends.

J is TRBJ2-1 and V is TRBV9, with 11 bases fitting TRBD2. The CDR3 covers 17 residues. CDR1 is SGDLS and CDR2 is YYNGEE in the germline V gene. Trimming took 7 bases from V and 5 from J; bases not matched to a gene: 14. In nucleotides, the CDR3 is TGTGCCAGCTCCGGGACTAGCGGCTACGCGACCGACAATGAGCAGTTCTTC. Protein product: CASSGTSGYATDNEQFF.

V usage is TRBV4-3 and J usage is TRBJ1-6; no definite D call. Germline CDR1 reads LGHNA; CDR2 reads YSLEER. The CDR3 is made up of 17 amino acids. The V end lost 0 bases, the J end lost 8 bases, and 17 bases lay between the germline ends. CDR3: CASSQDPGDITDSPLHF. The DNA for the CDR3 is TGCGCCAGCAGCCAAGATCCGGGTGACATTACCGATTCACCCCTCCACTTT.

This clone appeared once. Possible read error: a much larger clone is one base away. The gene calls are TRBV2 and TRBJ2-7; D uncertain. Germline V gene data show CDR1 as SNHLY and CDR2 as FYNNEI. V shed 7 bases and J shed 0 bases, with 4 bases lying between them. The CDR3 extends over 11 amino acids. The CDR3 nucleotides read TGTGCCAGCACCTTCTCCTACGAGCAGTACTTC. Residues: CASTFSYEQYF. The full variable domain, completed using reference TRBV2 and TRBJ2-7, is EPEVTQTPSHQVTQMGQEVILRCVPISNHLYFYWYRQILGQKVEFLVSFYNNEISEKSEIFDDQFSVERPDGSNFTLKIRSTKLEDSAMYFCASTFSYEQYFGPGTRLTVT.

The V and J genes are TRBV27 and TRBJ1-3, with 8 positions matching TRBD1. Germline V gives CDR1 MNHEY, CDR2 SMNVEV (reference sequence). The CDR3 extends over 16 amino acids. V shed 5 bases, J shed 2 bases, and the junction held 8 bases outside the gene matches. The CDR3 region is CASSPSQGEAGNTIYF. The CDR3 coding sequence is TGTGCCAGCAGTCCTTCACAGGGGGAAGCTGGAAACACCATATATTTT.

The CDR3 DNA follows: TGTGCCAGTAGTAAAGGAGGTGGGAGCGTGGGGGAGCAGTACTTC. Its protein is CASSKGGGSVGEQYF. V and J are TRBV19 and TRBJ2-7, with D possibly TRBD2 on 5 matching bases. Germline V gene sequence: CDR1 LNHDA, CDR2 SQIVND (reference sequence). This CDR3 region has 15 residues. V gave up 4 bases and J gave up 7 bases, with 20 bases separating them.

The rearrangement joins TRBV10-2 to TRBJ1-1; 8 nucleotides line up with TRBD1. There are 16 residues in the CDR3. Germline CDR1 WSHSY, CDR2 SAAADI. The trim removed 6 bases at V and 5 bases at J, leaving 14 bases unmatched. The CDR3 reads CASRDLRTGSRTEAFF. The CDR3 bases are TGCGCCAGCAGGGACCTTAGGACAGGGAGTAGAACTGAAGCTTTCTTT.

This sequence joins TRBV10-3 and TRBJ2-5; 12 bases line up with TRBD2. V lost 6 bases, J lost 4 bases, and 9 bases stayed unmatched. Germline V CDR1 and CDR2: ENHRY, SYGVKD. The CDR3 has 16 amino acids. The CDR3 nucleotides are TGTGCCATCAGCGACCCTAGCGGGGGGGCCCCAGAGACCCAGTACTTC. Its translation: CAISDPSGGAPETQYF.

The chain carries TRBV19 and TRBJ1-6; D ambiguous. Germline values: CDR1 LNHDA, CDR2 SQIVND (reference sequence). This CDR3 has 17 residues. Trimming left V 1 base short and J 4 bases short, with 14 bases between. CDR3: CASSIVTYTGYNSPLHF. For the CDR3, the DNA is TGTGCCAGTAGTATAGTGACATATACGGGATATAATTCACCCCTCCACTTT.

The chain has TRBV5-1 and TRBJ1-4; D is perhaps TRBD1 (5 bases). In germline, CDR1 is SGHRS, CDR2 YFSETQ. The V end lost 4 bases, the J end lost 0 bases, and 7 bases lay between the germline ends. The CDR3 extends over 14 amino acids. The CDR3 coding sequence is TGCGCCAGCAGCGGGGGTGCAACTAATGAAAAACTGTTTTTT. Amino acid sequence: CASSGGATNEKLFF.

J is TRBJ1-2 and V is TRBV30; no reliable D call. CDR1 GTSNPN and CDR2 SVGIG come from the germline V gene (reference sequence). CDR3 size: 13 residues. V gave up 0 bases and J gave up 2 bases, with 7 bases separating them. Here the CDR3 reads CAWSVGQNYGYTF. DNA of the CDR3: TGTGCCTGGAGTGTAGGGCAGAACTATGGCTACACCTTC.

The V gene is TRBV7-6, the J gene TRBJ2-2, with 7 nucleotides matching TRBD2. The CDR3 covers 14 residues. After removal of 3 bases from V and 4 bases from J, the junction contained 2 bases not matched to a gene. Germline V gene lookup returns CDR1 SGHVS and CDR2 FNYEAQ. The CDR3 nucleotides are TGTGCCAGCAGCTTGGGGGGGAGCACCGGGGAGCTGTTTTTT. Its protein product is CASSLGGSTGELFF.

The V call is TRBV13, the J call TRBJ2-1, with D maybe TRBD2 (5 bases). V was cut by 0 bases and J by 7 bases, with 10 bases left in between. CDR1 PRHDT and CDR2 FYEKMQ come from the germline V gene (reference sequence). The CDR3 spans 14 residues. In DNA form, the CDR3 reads TGTGCCAGCAGCTTAGGCGGGATAGCGAATGAGCAGTTCTTC. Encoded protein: CASSLGGIANEQFF.

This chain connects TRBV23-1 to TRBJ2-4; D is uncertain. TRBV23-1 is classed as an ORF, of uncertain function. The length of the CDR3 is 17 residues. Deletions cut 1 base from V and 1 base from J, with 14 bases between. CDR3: CASSQLSGRVAKNIQYF. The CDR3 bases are TGCGCCAGCAGTCAATTATCCGGAAGGGTGGCCAAAAACATTCAGTACTTC.

The DNA of the CDR3 is TGTGCCAGCAGCTTTGCTAGCGGGGGCCCTTCGAACACCGGGGAGCTGTTTTTT. It specifies CASSFASGGPSNTGELFF. The chain carries TRBV7-2 and TRBJ2-2, with 10 bases that match TRBD2. The V segment lost 3 bases and the J segment 0 bases; nucleotides outside the gene matches: 7. Germline lookup yields CDR1 SGHTA and CDR2 FQGNSA. The CDR3 consists of 18 residues.

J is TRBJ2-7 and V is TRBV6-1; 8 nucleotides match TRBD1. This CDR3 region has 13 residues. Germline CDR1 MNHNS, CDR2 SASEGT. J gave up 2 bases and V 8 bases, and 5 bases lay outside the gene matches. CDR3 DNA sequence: TGTGCCAGCGGATGGACAGGGACCTACGAGCAGTACTTC. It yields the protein CASGWTGTYEQYF.

The CDR3 DNA reads TGTGCCAGCAGTGAGTCGACGGGGTTCTACGAGCAGTACTTC. Encoded protein: CASSESTGFYEQYF. The V and J genes are TRBV2 and TRBJ2-7; tentatively, D is TRBD2 (5 bases). Per germline, CDR1 SNHLY and CDR2 FYNNEI. The CDR3 is 14 residues long. Trimming left V 3 bases short and J 3 bases short, with 12 bases between.

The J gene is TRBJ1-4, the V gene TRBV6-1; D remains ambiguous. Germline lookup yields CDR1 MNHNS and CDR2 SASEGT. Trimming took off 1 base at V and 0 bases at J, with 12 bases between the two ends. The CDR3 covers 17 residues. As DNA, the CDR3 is TGTGCCAGCAGTGAAGAAGGTCCCCTGGCAACTAATGAAAAACTGTTTTTT. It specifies CASSEEGPLATNEKLFF.

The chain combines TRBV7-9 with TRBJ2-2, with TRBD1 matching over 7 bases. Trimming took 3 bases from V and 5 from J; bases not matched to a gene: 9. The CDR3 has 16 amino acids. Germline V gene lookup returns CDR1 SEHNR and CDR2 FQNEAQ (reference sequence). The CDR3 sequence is CASSFPTDRDTGELFF. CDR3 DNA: TGTGCCAGCAGCTTTCCAACCGACAGGGATACCGGGGAGCTGTTTTTT.

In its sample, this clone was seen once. The CDR3 region is CASSLQGVYGYTF. CDR3 nucleotides: TGTGCCAGCAGTTTACAGGGCGTCTATGGCTACACCTTC. The rearrangement uses TRBV25-1 and TRBJ1-2, with D possibly TRBD1 on 6 matching bases. With 5 bases removed from V and 4 bases from J, the gap between germline ends came to 11 bases. The CDR3 length is 13 residues. Per germline, CDR1 MGHDK and CDR2 SYGVNS.

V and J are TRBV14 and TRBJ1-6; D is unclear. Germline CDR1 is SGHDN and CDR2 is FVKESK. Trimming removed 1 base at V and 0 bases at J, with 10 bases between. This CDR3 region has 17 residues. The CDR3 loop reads CASSQGAQSSYNSPLHF. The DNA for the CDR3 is TGTGCCAGCAGCCAAGGGGCACAAAGCTCCTATAATTCACCCCTCCACTTT.